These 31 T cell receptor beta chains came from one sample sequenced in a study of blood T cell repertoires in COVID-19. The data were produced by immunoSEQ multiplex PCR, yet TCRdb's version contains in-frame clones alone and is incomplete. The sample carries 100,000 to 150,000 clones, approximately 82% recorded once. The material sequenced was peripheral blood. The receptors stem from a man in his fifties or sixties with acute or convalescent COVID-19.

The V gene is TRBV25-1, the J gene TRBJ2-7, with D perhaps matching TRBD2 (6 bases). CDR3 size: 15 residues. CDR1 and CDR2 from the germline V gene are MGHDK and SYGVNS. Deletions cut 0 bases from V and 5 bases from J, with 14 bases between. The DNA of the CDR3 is TGTGCCAGCAGTGAATATGCCGGGGGATCGGACGAGCAGTACTTC. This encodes CASSEYAGGSDEQYF.

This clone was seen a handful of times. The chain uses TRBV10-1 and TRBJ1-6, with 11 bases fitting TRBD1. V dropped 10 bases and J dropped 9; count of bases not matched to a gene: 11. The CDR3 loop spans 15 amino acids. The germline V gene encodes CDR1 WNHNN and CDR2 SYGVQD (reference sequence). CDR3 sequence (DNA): TGCGCCACCCAACCGGGACAGGGGGAGGGTTCACCCCTCCACTTT. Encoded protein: CATQPGQGEGSPLHF.

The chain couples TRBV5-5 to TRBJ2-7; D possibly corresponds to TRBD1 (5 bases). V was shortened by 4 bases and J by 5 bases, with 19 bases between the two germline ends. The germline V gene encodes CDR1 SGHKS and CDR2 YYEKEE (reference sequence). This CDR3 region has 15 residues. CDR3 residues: CASSPGWQGYHEQYF. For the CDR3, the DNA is TGTGCCAGCAGCCCCGGATGGCAGGGTTATCACGAGCAGTACTTC.

For the CDR3, the DNA is TGTGCCAGCTCACCCGCCAGGGAAGGCTACACCTTC. This gives the protein CASSPAREGYTF. V usage is TRBV18 and J usage is TRBJ1-2, with D possibly TRBD1 on 5 matching bases. Germline CDR1 and CDR2: KGHSH and LQKENI. The CDR3 loop spans 12 amino acids. Trimming stripped 3 bases from V and 8 bases from J, with 10 bases between.

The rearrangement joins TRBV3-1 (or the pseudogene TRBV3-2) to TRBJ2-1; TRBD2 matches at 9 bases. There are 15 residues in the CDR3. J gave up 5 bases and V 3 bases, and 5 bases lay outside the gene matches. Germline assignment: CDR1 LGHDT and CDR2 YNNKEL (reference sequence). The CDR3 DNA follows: TGTGCCAGCAGCCAGAGACTAGCGGACAACAATGAGCAGTTCTTC. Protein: CASSQRLADNNEQFF.

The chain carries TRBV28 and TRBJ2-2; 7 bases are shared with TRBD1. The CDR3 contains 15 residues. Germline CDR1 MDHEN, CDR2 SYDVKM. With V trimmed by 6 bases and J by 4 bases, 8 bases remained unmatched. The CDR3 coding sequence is TGTGCCAGCAGCACGATAGGGGGCATCACCGGGGAGCTGTTTTTT. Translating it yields CASSTIGGITGELFF.

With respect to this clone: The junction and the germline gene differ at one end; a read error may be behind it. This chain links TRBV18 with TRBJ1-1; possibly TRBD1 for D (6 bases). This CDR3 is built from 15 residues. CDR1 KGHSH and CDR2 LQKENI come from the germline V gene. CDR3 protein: CASSPRTAKNPEAFF. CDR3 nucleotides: TGTGCCAGCTCACCCCGGACAGCCAAGAACCCTGAAGCTTTCTTT.

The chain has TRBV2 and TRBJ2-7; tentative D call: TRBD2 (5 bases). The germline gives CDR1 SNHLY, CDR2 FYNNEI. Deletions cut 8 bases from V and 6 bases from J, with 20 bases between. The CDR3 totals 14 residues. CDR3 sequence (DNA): TGTGCCAGCTTTTGGTTGCCTAGCATAGGCGAGCAGTACTTC. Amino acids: CASFWLPSIGEQYF.

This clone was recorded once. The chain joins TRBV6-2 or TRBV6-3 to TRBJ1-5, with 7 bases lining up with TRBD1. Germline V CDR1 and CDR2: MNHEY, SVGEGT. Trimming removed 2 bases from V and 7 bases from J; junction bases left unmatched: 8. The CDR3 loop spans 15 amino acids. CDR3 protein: CASSYRQGSVQPQHF. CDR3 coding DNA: TGTGCCAGCAGTTACAGACAGGGCTCCGTCCAGCCCCAGCATTTT.

The CDR3 DNA sequence: TGTGCCAGCAGCTGGACTAGCGGGAGTATCAATGAGCAGTTCTTC. The encoded protein is CASSWTSGSINEQFF. V usage is TRBV7-3 and J usage is TRBJ2-1; 13 bases map to TRBD2. CDR1 is SGHTA, CDR2 FQGTGA, per germline. J lost 6 bases, V lost 4 bases, and 3 bases had no gene match. The CDR3 length is 15 residues.

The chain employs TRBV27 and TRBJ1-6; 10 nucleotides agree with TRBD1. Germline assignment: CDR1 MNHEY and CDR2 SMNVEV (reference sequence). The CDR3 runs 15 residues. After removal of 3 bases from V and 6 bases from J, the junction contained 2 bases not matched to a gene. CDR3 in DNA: TGTGCCAGCAGTTTCGACAGGGGGCGTAATTCACCCCTCCACTTT. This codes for CASSFDRGRNSPLHF.

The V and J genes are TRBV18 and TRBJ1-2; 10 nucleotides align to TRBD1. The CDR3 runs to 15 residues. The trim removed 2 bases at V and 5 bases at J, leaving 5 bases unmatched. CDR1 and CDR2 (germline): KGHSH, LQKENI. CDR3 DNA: TGTGCCAGCTCACCATGGGACAGGGGAGATTATGGCTACACCTTC. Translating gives CASSPWDRGDYGYTF.

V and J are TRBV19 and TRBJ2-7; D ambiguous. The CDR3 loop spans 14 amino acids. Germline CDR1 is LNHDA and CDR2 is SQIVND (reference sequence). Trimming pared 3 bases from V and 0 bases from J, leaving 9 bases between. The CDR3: CASSMSLSSYEQYF. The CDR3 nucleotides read TGTGCCAGTAGTATGTCGCTGAGCTCCTACGAGCAGTACTTC.

DNA of the CDR3: TGTGCCTCCCTAGACGCAAGAAACATTCAGTACTTC. Its protein is CASLDARNIQYF. The genes are TRBV2 and TRBJ2-4; no firm D call. The CDR3 has 12 residues. Trimming removed 11 bases at V and 6 bases at J, with 14 bases between. CDR1 and CDR2 (germline): SNHLY, FYNNEI.

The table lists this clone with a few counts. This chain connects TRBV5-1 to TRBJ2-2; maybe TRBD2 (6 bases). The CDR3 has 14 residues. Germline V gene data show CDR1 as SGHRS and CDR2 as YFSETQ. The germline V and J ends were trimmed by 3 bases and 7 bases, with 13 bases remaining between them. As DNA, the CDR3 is TGCGCCAGCAGCTCGCGGGGTTCTGGCGGGGAGCTGTTTTTT. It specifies CASSSRGSGGELFF.

Here the CDR3 reads CASSQVAGVQPQHF. CDR3 DNA: TGTGCCAGCAGCCAAGTCGCGGGGGTTCAGCCCCAGCATTTT. J is TRBJ1-5 and V is TRBV3-1 (or the pseudogene TRBV3-2); D perhaps matches TRBD1 (5 bases). CDR1 LGHDT and CDR2 YNNKEL come from the germline V gene (reference sequence). This CDR3 region has 14 residues. V lost 1 base and J 6 bases, leaving 10 bases between the germline ends.

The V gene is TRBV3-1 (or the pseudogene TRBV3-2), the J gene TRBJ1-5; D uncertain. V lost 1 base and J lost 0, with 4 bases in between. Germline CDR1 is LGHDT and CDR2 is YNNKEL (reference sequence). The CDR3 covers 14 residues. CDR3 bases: TGTGCCAGCAGCCAAGGCTATAGCAATCAGCCCCAGCATTTT. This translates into CASSQGYSNQPQHF.

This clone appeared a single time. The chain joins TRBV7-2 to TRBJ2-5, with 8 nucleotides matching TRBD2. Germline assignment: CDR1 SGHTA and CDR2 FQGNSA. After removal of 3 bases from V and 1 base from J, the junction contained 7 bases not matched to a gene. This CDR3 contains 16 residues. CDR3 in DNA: TGTGCCAGCAGCTTGGGCTTAGCGGGGACCCAAGAGACCCAGTACTTC. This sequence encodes CASSLGLAGTQETQYF.

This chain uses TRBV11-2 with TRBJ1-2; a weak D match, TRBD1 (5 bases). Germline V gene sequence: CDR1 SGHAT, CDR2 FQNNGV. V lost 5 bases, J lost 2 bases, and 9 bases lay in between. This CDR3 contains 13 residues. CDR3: CASSRQSNYGYTF. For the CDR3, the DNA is TGTGCCAGCAGCCGACAGTCAAACTATGGCTACACCTTC.

The CDR3 loop reads CATSDGPDSSYEQYF. In nucleotides, the CDR3 is TGTGCCACCAGTGACGGCCCCGACTCCTCCTACGAGCAGTACTTC. The J gene is TRBJ2-7, the V gene TRBV24-1, with unresolved D. The CDR3 length is 15 residues. V was trimmed by 4 bases and J by 0 bases, leaving 12 bases between them. Germline V gives CDR1 KGHDR, CDR2 SFDVKD.

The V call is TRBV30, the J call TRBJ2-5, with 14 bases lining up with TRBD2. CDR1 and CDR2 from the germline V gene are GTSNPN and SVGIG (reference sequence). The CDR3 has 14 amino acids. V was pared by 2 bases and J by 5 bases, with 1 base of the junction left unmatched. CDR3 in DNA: TGTGCCTGGAGTTGGACTAGCGGGAGGGAGACCCAGTACTTC. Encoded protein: CAWSWTSGRETQYF. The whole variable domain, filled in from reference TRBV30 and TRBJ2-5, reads SQTIHQWPATLVQPVGSPLSLECTVEGTSNPNLYWYRQAAGRGLQLLFYSVGIGQISSEVPQNLSASRPQDRQFILSSKKLLLSDSGFYLCAWSWTSGRETQYFGPGTRLLVL.

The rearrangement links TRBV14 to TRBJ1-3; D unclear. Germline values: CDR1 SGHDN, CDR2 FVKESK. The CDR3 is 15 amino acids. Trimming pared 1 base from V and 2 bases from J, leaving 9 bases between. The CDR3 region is CASSQVRFPGNTIYF. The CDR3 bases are TGTGCCAGCAGCCAAGTTAGATTTCCTGGAAACACCATATATTTT.

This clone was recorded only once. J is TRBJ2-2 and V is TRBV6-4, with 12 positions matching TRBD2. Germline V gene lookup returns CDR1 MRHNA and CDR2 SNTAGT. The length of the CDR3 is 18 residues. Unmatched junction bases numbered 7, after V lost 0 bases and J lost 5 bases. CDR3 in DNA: TGTGCCAGCAGTGACTCGACACTAGCGGGAGGCCCTACCGGGGAGCTGTTTTTT. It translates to CASSDSTLAGGPTGELFF.

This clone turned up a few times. CDR3 sequence reads: CASRGTSYNEQFF. Here the CDR3 DNA reads TGTGCCAGCAGGGGGACTTCCTACAATGAGCAGTTCTTC. The chain has TRBV28 and TRBJ2-1; a weak D match, TRBD2 (6 bases). The germline gives CDR1 MDHEN, CDR2 SYDVKM. Trimming pared 6 bases from V and 1 base from J, leaving 7 bases between. This CDR3 contains 13 residues.

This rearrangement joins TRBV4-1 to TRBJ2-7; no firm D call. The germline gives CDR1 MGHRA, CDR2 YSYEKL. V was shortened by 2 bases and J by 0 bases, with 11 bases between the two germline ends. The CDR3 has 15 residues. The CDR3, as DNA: TGCGCCAGCAGCCAAATCGCTCTAAGCTCCTACGAGCAGTACTTC. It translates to CASSQIALSSYEQYF.

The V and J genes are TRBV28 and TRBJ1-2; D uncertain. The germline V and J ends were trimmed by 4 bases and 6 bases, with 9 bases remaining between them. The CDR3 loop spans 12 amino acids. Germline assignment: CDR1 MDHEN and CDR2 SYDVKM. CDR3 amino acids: CASSYAPDGYTF. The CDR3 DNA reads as TGTGCCAGCAGTTACGCCCCGGATGGCTACACCTTC.

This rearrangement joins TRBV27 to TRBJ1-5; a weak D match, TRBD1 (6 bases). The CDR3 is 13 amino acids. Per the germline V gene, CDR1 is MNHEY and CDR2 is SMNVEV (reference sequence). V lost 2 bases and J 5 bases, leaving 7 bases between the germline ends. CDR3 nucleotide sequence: TGTGCCAGCAGTTTACGACAGGATCAGCCCCAGCATTTT. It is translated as CASSLRQDQPQHF.

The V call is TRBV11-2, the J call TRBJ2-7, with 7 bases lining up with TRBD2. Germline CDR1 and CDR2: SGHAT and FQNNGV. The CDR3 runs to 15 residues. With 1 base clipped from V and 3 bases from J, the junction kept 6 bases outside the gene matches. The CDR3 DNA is TGTGCCAGCAGCTTAGTAGCGGGTGAAGACTACGAGCAGTACTTC. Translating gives CASSLVAGEDYEQYF.

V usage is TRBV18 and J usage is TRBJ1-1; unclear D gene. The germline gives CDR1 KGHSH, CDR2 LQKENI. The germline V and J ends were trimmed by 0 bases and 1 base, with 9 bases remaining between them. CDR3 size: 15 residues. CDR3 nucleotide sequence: TGTGCCAGCTCACCACCGTACAGCCAGAACACTGAAGCTTTCTTT. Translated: CASSPPYSQNTEAFF.

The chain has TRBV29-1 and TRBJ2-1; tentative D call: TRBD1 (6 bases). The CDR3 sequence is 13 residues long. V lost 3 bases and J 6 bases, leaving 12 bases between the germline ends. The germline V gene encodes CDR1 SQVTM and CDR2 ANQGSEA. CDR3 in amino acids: CSVEGAGGNEQFF. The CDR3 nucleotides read TGCAGCGTTGAGGGGGCAGGTGGCAATGAGCAGTTCTTC.

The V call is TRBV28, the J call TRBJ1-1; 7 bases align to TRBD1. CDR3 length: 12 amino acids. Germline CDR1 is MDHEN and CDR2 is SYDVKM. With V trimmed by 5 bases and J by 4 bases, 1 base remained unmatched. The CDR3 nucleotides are TGTGCCAGCAGTGGACAGGTCACTGAAGCTTTCTTT. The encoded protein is CASSGQVTEAFF.